This T cell receptor beta chain was sequenced for a study of T cell changes during pregnancy in multiple sclerosis. CDR1 and CDR2 (germline): SGHTA, FQGNSA. J gave up 5 bases and V 6 bases, and 6 bases lay outside the gene matches. This CDR3 is 14 amino acids long. Only in-frame clones appear in the TCRdb table, and some are missing; sequencing was by immunoSEQ multiplex PCR. This table has more than 90,000 clones, roughly 90% appearing once. The receptor was isolated from a female donor with multiple sclerosis, enrolled in a pregnancy study. The sequenced sample was peripheral blood, obtained in the third trimester of pregnancy. This chain links TRBV7-2 with TRBJ2-3; 9 bases match TRBD2. The CDR3 spells CASRRAGGIDTQYF. Here the CDR3 DNA reads TGTGCCAGCAGAAGAGCGGGGGGAATAGATACGCAGTATTTT.